A selection of T cell receptor beta chains follows, all from one sample in a study of identical twins. In TCRdb, the 5' RACE reads were re-called with MiXCR into one record per CDR3 protein. The sample consists of 640,000 or so distinct CDR3 sequences, 6.1% of them appearing once. Input material: naive T cells sorted from blood. The receptor set was obtained from a man aged 18 to 30 in good health. CDR3s include the opening cysteine and the closing phenylalanine or tryptophan. The order of the fields is J gene, V gene, clone size, D gene, CDR3 DNA, CDR3 protein. D genes are given only for firm matches. Rows may omit the clone size; those that give it use once, few, many or a size class.

>TRBJ2-7|TRBV5-1|many|-
TGCGCCAGCAGCCGGGACTTATCCTACGAGCAGTACTTC
CASSRDLSYEQYF
>TRBJ2-5|TRBV27|many|-
TGTGCCAGCAGTCCTCATAAAGAGACCCAGTACTTC
CASSPHKETQYF
>TRBJ2-7|TRBV6-2/TRBV6-3|-|-
TGTGCCAGCGATGACGGACCCTATTATAAATGGCAGTACTTC
CASDDGPYYKWQYF
>TRBJ2-6|TRBV10-3|few|TRBD1
TGTGCCATAAGGACCGGACAGGGGCTAAACTCTGGGGCCAACGTCCTGACTTTC
CAIRTGQGLNSGANVLTF
>TRBJ1-1|TRBV5-5|many|-
TGTGCCAGCAGCCCTGACGGGCGGACTGAAGCTTTCTTT
CASSPDGRTEAFF
>TRBJ2-7|TRBV20-1|few|TRBD1
TGCAGTGCTAGAGTGACAGGGGTCACCTACGAGCAGTACTTC
CSARVTGVTYEQYF
>TRBJ2-1|TRBV5-5|few|TRBD2
TGTGCCAGCAGCTTGTTGTTAGCGGGAGGGGACAATGAGCAGTTCTTC
CASSLLLAGGDNEQFF
>TRBJ2-3|TRBV29-1|-|-
TGCAGCGTTAAGAGCACAGATACGCAGTATTTT
CSVKSTDTQYF
>TRBJ2-7|TRBV2|-|TRBD2
TGTGCCAGCTTCGGCCCAGGCGGGAGGGAAAACGAGCAGTACTTC
CASFGPGGRENEQYF
>TRBJ1-1|TRBV7-2|many|-
TGTGCCAGCAGCTTAGCGTCAGGGGTGAGCACTGAAGCTTTCTTT
CASSLASGVSTEAFF
>TRBJ2-7|TRBV14|few|-
TGTGCCAGCAGCCAAGTCTGGGGGTCCGGGGCCGAGCAGTACTTC
CASSQVWGSGAEQYF
>TRBJ2-5|TRBV7-6|-|-
TGTGCCAGCAGCTCCCCTGTGGCAGGAGAGACCCAGTACTTC
CASSSPVAGETQYF
>TRBJ2-3|TRBV29-1|many|-
TGCAGCGCCCCTCAAGCCTGGGACTCCCCTGGGGATACGCAGTATTTT
CSAPQAWDSPGDTQYF
>TRBJ2-7|TRBV7-2|-|TRBD1
TGTGCCAGCAGCCCCCGGACAGGGGTGATCTACGAGCAGTACTTC
CASSPRTGVIYEQYF
>TRBJ2-3|TRBV12-3/TRBV12-4|many|-
TGTGCCAGCATTCGGAGCGGCTTACTCACAGATACGCAGTATTTT
CASIRSGLLTDTQYF
>TRBJ2-1|TRBV18|-|-
TGTGCCAGCTCACCAGGCGGCGGTGCCAGCTCCTACAATGAGCAGTTCTTC
CASSPGGGASSYNEQFF
>TRBJ1-1|TRBV9|-|TRBD1
TGTGCCAGCAGCGCCCCCGGGACAGGGAACACTGAAGCTTTCTTT
CASSAPGTGNTEAFF
>TRBJ2-2|TRBV7-9|-|-
TGTGCCAGCAGCCCCCACCCGCAGGAGGAGCTGTTTTTT
CASSPHPQEELFF
>TRBJ2-1|TRBV5-1|many|TRBD2
TGCGCCAGCAGCTTACTTAGCGGGAGGGCCGGTGAGCAGTTCTTC
CASSLLSGRAGEQFF
>TRBJ2-1|TRBV15|-|TRBD2
TGTGCCACCAGCAGAGAACGGTCGACTAGCGCCAACAATGAGCAGTTCTTC
CATSRERSTSANNEQFF
>TRBJ2-5|TRBV7-2|many|TRBD2
TGTGCCAGCAGCTTAGTTAGCGGGAGCCGAGGGGGGACCCAGTACTTC
CASSLVSGSRGGTQYF
>TRBJ1-6|TRBV6-1|many|-
TGTGCCAGTAGACAGGCGAGCTCCTATAATTCACCCCTCCACTTT
CASRQASSYNSPLHF
>TRBJ2-1|TRBV24-1|-|TRBD2
TGTGCCACCAGTGCCCGGACTAGCGGGAGTGGCAATGAGCAGTTCTTC
CATSARTSGSGNEQFF
>TRBJ1-2|TRBV25-1|many|-
TGTGCCACCTCCCTGGGCGATGGCTACACCTTC
CATSLGDGYTF
>TRBJ1-5|TRBV6-1|-|-
TGTGCCAGCAGACGGGACGGGAATAGCAATCAGCCCCAGCATTTT
CASRRDGNSNQPQHF
>TRBJ1-2|TRBV4-3|many|-
TGCGCCAGCAGCCAAGCTGGCAGGGAGGACTATGGCTACACCTTC
CASSQAGREDYGYTF
>TRBJ2-2|TRBV29-1|many|-
TGCAGCACCCGAGGGGGGGGCGAGGCCGGGGAGCTGTTTTTT
CSTRGGGEAGELFF
>TRBJ1-2|TRBV12-3/TRBV12-4|many|-
TGTGCCAGCAGTTTAGCGGGATCCGGTGGCTACACCTTC
CASSLAGSGGYTF
>TRBJ2-1|TRBV20-1|many|-
TGCAGTGCCGTAGACTACAATGAGCAGTTCTTC
CSAVDYNEQFF
>TRBJ2-1|TRBV5-1|few|-
TGCGCCAGCAGCTTGGACCCGGGCGAGCAGTTCTTC
CASSLDPGEQFF
>TRBJ2-1|TRBV27|many|TRBD1
TGTGCCAGCAGTTTTTCCGACAGGGGTGATGAGCAGTTCTTC
CASSFSDRGDEQFF
>TRBJ2-1|TRBV5-1|-|TRBD2
TGCGCCAGCAGCGCCCAAGGCGTTATGGGACTAGCGGGATGGAATGAGCAGTTCTTC
CASSAQGVMGLAGWNEQFF
>TRBJ2-5|TRBV7-9|few|-
TGTGCCAGCAGGAGGGGAAGCTCCCAAGAGACCCAGTACTTC
CASRRGSSQETQYF
>TRBJ2-7|TRBV10-3|many|-
TGTGCCATCAGTAGGAGCGGTCCCGGGTACGAGCAGTACTTC
CAISRSGPGYEQYF
>TRBJ2-7|TRBV25-1|few|-
TGTGCCAGCAGTGTCCCGACTGCCTCCTACGAGCAGTACTTC
CASSVPTASYEQYF
>TRBJ1-1|TRBV12-3/TRBV12-4|many|TRBD1
TGTGCCAGCAGTCCTGGACAGGGTAGCGCTGAAGCTTTCTTT
CASSPGQGSAEAFF
>TRBJ2-3|TRBV10-1|few|-
TGCGCCAGCAGTGAGTCGAGAGGTGTCGCGGGTTTCCTCACAGATACGCAGTATTTT
CASSESRGVAGFLTDTQYF
>TRBJ2-2|TRBV11-2|many|-
TGTGCCAGCAGCCGACCGGGACCAAACACCGGGGAGCTGTTTTTT
CASSRPGPNTGELFF
>TRBJ2-1|TRBV18|-|TRBD2
TGTGCCAGCTCACCACCCCTAGCGGGAGAGGTTGAGCAGTTCTTC
CASSPPLAGEVEQFF
>TRBJ1-4|TRBV27|few|TRBD1
TGTGCCAGCAGTCCTATCCCGACAGGGGGCTATGAAAAACTGTTTTTT
CASSPIPTGGYEKLFF